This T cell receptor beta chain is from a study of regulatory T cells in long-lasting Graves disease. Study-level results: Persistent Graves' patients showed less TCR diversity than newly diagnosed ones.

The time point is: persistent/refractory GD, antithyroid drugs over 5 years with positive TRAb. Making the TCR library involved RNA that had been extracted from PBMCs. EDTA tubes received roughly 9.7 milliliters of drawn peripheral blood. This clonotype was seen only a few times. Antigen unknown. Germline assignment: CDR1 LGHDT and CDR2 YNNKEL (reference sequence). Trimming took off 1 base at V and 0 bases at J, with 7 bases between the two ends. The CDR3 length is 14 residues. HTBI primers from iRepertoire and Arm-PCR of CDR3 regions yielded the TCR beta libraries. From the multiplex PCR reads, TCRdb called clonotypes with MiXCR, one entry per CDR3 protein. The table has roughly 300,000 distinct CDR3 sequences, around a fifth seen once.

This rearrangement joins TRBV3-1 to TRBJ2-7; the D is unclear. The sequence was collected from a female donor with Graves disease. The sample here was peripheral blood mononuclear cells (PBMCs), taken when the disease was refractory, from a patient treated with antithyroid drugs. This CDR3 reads CASSQADSSYEQYF. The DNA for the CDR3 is TGTGCCAGCAGCCAAGCAGATAGCTCCTACGAGCAGTACTTC.